This is a list of T cell receptor beta chains from one sample in a study of early T cells in non-severe SARS-CoV-2 infection. TCRdb processed the 5' RACE reads anew with MiXCR; each CDR3 protein has one entry. The sample lists about 77,000 distinct CDR3 sequences; 15% to 20% were seen once. Sequencing was done on a sample of whole blood. The receptor set was obtained from an adult who was a healthcare worker with PCR-confirmed SARS-CoV-2 infection or an uninfected control (not recorded which). Each CDR3 is given with its conserved first and last residue. Each record gives: V gene, clone size, D gene, J gene, CDR3 protein, CDR3 DNA. D genes are given only for firm matches. Expanded clones get a size class; other rows say once, few or many, or leave the size out.

v_gene: TRBV19; abundance: many; d_gene: -; j_gene: TRBJ2-7; CDR3aa: CASSIRDTYEQYF; CDR3nt: TGTGCCAGTAGTATCCGGGACACCTACGAGCAGTACTTC
v_gene: TRBV6-5; abundance: -; d_gene: TRBD1; j_gene: TRBJ1-1; CDR3aa: CASSNRGTNTEAFF; CDR3nt: TGTGCCAGCAGCAACAGGGGGACGAACACTGAAGCTTTCTTT
v_gene: TRBV18; abundance: few; d_gene: TRBD1; j_gene: TRBJ1-5; CDR3aa: CASSSQGAPNQPQHF; CDR3nt: TGTGCCAGCTCATCGCAGGGGGCTCCTAATCAGCCCCAGCATTTT
v_gene: TRBV29-1; abundance: few; d_gene: TRBD2; j_gene: TRBJ2-1; CDR3aa: CSVHGRLYNEQFF; CDR3nt: TGCAGCGTTCACGGGAGGCTCTACAATGAGCAGTTCTTC
v_gene: TRBV4-2; abundance: many; d_gene: -; j_gene: TRBJ2-7; CDR3aa: CASSQDGGSEQYF; CDR3nt: TGTGCCAGCAGCCAAGATGGAGGGTCCGAGCAGTACTTC
v_gene: TRBV10-3; abundance: -; d_gene: -; j_gene: TRBJ1-4; CDR3aa: CAISDPQGLLFF; CDR3nt: TGTGCCATCAGTGACCCCCAGGGACTACTGTTTTTT
v_gene: TRBV4-2; abundance: few; d_gene: -; j_gene: TRBJ1-6; CDR3aa: CASSQEIGVYNSPLHF; CDR3nt: TGTGCCAGCAGCCAAGAAATCGGGGTCTATAATTCACCCCTCCACTTT
v_gene: TRBV9; abundance: -; d_gene: -; j_gene: TRBJ2-3; CDR3aa: CASSVSLRTDTQYF; CDR3nt: TGTGCCAGCAGCGTGAGCCTTCGCACAGATACGCAGTATTTT
v_gene: TRBV18; abundance: few; d_gene: -; j_gene: TRBJ1-5; CDR3aa: CASQKQGDQPQHF; CDR3nt: TGTGCCAGCCAAAAACAGGGAGACCAGCCCCAGCATTTT
v_gene: TRBV24-1; abundance: -; d_gene: TRBD2; j_gene: TRBJ2-1; CDR3aa: CATSDALGLGRRYNEQFF; CDR3nt: TGTGCCACCAGTGATGCCCTCGGACTAGGGCGCCGCTACAATGAGCAGTTCTTC
v_gene: TRBV29-1; abundance: -; d_gene: -; j_gene: TRBJ2-1; CDR3aa: CSVRGGHEQFF; CDR3nt: TGCAGCGTCAGGGGGGGGCATGAGCAGTTCTTC
v_gene: TRBV24-1; abundance: -; d_gene: -; j_gene: TRBJ2-1; CDR3aa: CATSDVDSSLRGNEQFF; CDR3nt: TGTGCCACCAGTGACGTGGACAGTTCCCTCCGGGGCAATGAGCAGTTCTTC
v_gene: TRBV7-9; abundance: -; d_gene: -; j_gene: TRBJ1-4; CDR3aa: CASSLGATNEKLFF; CDR3nt: TGTGCCAGCAGCTTGGGAGCAACTAATGAAAAACTGTTTTTT
v_gene: TRBV19; abundance: -; d_gene: -; j_gene: TRBJ1-2; CDR3aa: CASRQTGTNYGYTF; CDR3nt: TGTGCCAGTAGGCAAACCGGGACCAATTATGGCTACACCTTC
v_gene: TRBV20-1; abundance: -; d_gene: TRBD2; j_gene: TRBJ2-1; CDR3aa: CSASTSGSNNEQFF; CDR3nt: TGCAGTGCTTCGACTAGCGGTTCCAACAATGAGCAGTTCTTC